This entry lists 9 T cell receptor beta chains sequenced from one sample in a study of response to subunit inactivated influenza vaccine. TCRdb passed the RT-PCR reads through MiXCR, listing each CDR3 protein once. The sample shows around 490,000 distinct CDR3 sequences, around 8% of them seen only once. The sample consisted of PBMCs from blood, taken approximately 25 months after vaccination. The receptors derive from a man aged 50 to 69 who received an inactivated influenza vaccine.

The rearrangement joins TRBV7-8 to TRBJ2-1, with 8 bases matching TRBD1. Germline values: CDR1 SGHVS, CDR2 FQNEAQ. The CDR3 consists of 15 residues. V was pared by 6 bases and J by 1 base, with 5 bases of the junction left unmatched. Here the CDR3 DNA reads TGTGCCAGCAGACAGGACAGGGCGTCCTACAATGAGCAGTTCTTC. Translating it yields CASRQDRASYNEQFF.

This rearrangement joins TRBV7-2 to TRBJ2-1, with TRBD2 identical over 12 bases. The V gene end was trimmed by 2 bases and the J gene end by 11 bases; junction bases not matched to a gene: 7. Looked up from germline, CDR1 is SGHTA and CDR2 is FQGNSA. CDR3 size: 15 residues. The CDR3 DNA sequence: TGTGCCAGCAGCTTATCGACTAGCGGGAGCTTCAAGCAGTTCTTC. It is translated as CASSLSTSGSFKQFF.

Ten or more counts support this clonotype. The chain has TRBV11-1 and TRBJ2-1, with 14 bases fitting TRBD2. The CDR3 consists of 15 residues. V shed 5 bases, J shed 8 bases, and the junction held 5 bases outside the gene matches. Germline CDR1 and CDR2: SGHAT and FQDESV (reference sequence). CDR3 sequence reads: CASSPGLAGVDEQFF. The CDR3, as DNA: TGTGCCAGCAGCCCGGGACTAGCGGGAGTAGATGAGCAGTTCTTC. Full variable domain (missing parts from reference TRBV11-1 and TRBJ2-1): EAEVAQSPRYKITEKSQAVAFWCDPISGHATLYWYRQILGQGPELLVQFQDESVVDDSQLPKDRFSAERLKGVDSTLKIQPAELGDSAMYLCASSPGLAGVDEQFFGPGTRLTVL.

The V call is TRBV11-2, the J call TRBJ2-7; unclear D gene. The germline gives CDR1 SGHAT, CDR2 FQNNGV. The V end was cut by 1 base, the J end by 4 bases, with 8 bases between. The CDR3 is 13 residues long. CDR3 DNA sequence: TGTGCCAGCAGCTTAGGACCAATGTACGAGCAGTACTTC. It encodes CASSLGPMYEQYF.

This clonotype was counted a few times. The V gene is TRBV5-6, the J gene TRBJ2-7; D is unclear. V was trimmed by 5 bases and J by 6 bases, leaving 15 bases between them. The CDR3 loop spans 13 amino acids. Per germline, CDR1 SGHDT and CDR2 YYEEEE. Here the CDR3 reads CASRPTEAREQYF. CDR3 nucleotide sequence: TGTGCCAGCAGACCAACCGAGGCTCGCGAGCAGTACTTC. The full variable domain, in which reference TRBV5-6 and TRBJ2-7 provide the parts outside the CDR3, is DAGVTQSPTHLIKTRGQQVTLRCSPKSGHDTVSWYQQALGQGPQFIFQYYEEEERQRGNFPDRFSGHQFPNYSSELNVNALLLGDSALYLCASRPTEAREQYFGPGTRLTVT.

V and J are TRBV12-3 or TRBV12-4 and TRBJ2-3; 9 nucleotides agree with TRBD1. The trim removed 3 bases at V and 7 bases at J, leaving 11 bases unmatched. The CDR3 runs 16 residues. CDR3 nucleotide sequence: TGTGCCAGCAGTTTCACCCCGGGACAGGGTACACATACGCAGTATTTT. It codes for CASSFTPGQGTHTQYF.

This clonotype was seen at least ten times. This chain connects TRBV9 to TRBJ2-7; D is perhaps TRBD1 or TRBD2 (5 bases each). V was clipped by 2 bases and J by 6 bases, with 18 bases between them. This CDR3 is 15 amino acids long. The germline gives CDR1 SGDLS, CDR2 YYNGEE. CDR3 sequence: CASSVGFQGDGEQYF. CDR3 in DNA: TGTGCCAGCAGCGTGGGTTTTCAAGGGGACGGCGAGCAGTACTTC.

This sequence joins TRBV5-5 and TRBJ1-2; 7 bases line up with TRBD1. Unmatched junction bases numbered 5, after V lost 4 bases and J lost 5 bases. The CDR3 covers 13 residues. Germline loops: CDR1 SGHKS, CDR2 YYEKEE (reference sequence). This chain's CDR3 is CASSLGTEYGYTF. The CDR3 DNA follows: TGTGCCAGCAGCCTTGGGACAGAATATGGCTACACCTTC.

The table lists this clonotype with a few counts. V gene TRBV4-3 combines with J gene TRBJ2-3; D gene unclear. This CDR3 spans 16 amino acids. Trimming pared 1 base from V and 0 bases from J, leaving 11 bases between. Germline V gives CDR1 LGHNA, CDR2 YSLEER. CDR3 nucleotide sequence: TGCGCCAGCAGCCAAGGCCATGGCAGAAGCACAGATACGCAGTATTTT. The encoded protein is CASSQGHGRSTDTQYF.